This T cell receptor beta chain was observed in a study of T cell repertoires in cytomegalovirus infection. Whole-study context: A matching HLA type, together with CMV infection, was signaled by public TCR beta signatures. General study points: Adding up the frequency of public TCR beta families identified people who carried CMV plus the relevant HLA. The response measured ex vivo was dominated by TCR beta clonotypes (HLA-C-restricted and CMV-specific).

This clonotype was detected many times. Its target is not known. MiXCR was run by TCRdb on the reads, yielding one entry per CDR3 protein. Of about 210,000 distinct CDR3 sequences detected, 6.5% appear once; the ten largest clones hold under 7.5%. CDR3 size: 9 residues. V lost 8 bases to trimming and J lost 6 bases, with 3 bases between them. The germline V gene has CDR1 MNHEY and CDR2 SVGEGT. The specimen was PBMCs. This sequence originates from a human donor in good health (CMV status not recorded). Some clones in this sample may be carry-over from other donors' samples. V gene TRBV6-2 or TRBV6-3 combines with J gene TRBJ2-3; unclear D gene. The CDR3 spells CASGDTQYF. The CDR3 DNA reads as TGTGCCAGCGGGGATACGCAGTATTTT.